The 8 T cell receptor beta chains listed next were all sequenced from one sample in a study of response to subunit inactivated influenza vaccine. TCRdb reanalysed the RT-PCR reads using MiXCR and keeps one entry per CDR3 protein. The sample yields hundreds of thousands of distinct CDR3 sequences, 15% to 20% seen once. Specimen: PBMCs from blood, collected approximately 5 days after vaccination. Receptors were obtained from a man in his fifties or sixties who received an inactivated influenza vaccine.

This clonotype was counted ten times or more. The V and J genes are TRBV29-1 and TRBJ2-7; perhaps TRBD1 as D (6 bases). The germline V and J ends were trimmed by 3 bases and 2 bases, with 11 bases remaining between them. Germline CDR1 SQVTM, CDR2 ANQGSEA. The CDR3 length is 13 residues. In nucleotides, the CDR3 is TGCAGCGTTGACGCGGACAGTCCCTACGAGCAGTACTTC. Amino acid sequence: CSVDADSPYEQYF.

The gene calls are TRBV19 and TRBJ2-7; the match to TRBD1 covers 7 bases. V dropped 5 bases and J dropped 3; count of bases not matched to a gene: 7. In germline, CDR1 is LNHDA, CDR2 SQIVND (reference sequence). This CDR3 region has 14 residues. As DNA, the CDR3 is TGTGCCAGTAGTGCTCCGGGACAGCTCTACGAGCAGTACTTC. Translation: CASSAPGQLYEQYF.

The rearrangement uses TRBV11-1 and TRBJ2-1; TRBD2 matches at 10 bases. Per germline, CDR1 SGHAT and CDR2 FQDESV (reference sequence). The CDR3 runs 17 residues. After removal of 9 bases from V and 0 bases from J, the junction contained 11 bases not matched to a gene. CDR3 sequence (DNA): TGTGCCAGTGGGGCAAGCGGGAGGGCGGCCTCCTACAATGAGCAGTTCTTC. Translation: CASGASGRAASYNEQFF.

The chain joins TRBV12-3 or TRBV12-4 to TRBJ2-1; 9 bases map to TRBD2. The CDR3 covers 15 residues. The V segment lost 5 bases and the J segment 6 bases; nucleotides outside the gene matches: 8. As DNA, the CDR3 is TGTGCCAGCAGTCCGAGACTAGCGGCAATCAATGAGCAGTTCTTC. Residues: CASSPRLAAINEQFF.

This clonotype has only a few counts. The genes are TRBV18 and TRBJ2-2; 8 bases fit TRBD2. Germline trimming cut 1 base from V and 0 bases from J; bases unmatched to any gene: 10. This CDR3 has 19 amino acids. Germline V gene sequence: CDR1 KGHSH, CDR2 LQKENI. The CDR3 is CASSPLLIAGPANTGELFF. The DNA of the CDR3 is TGTGCCAGCTCACCACTGTTAATAGCGGGACCCGCGAACACCGGGGAGCTGTTTTTT.

The gene calls are TRBV20-1 and TRBJ2-1, with D unresolved. Per the germline V gene, CDR1 is DFQATT and CDR2 is SNEGSKA (reference sequence). V dropped 4 bases and J dropped 6 bases, with 16 bases sitting between them. CDR3 length equals 14 residues. CDR3 protein: CSATETIPTNEQFF. CDR3 DNA: TGCAGTGCTACCGAGACCATCCCCACCAATGAGCAGTTCTTC.

The rearrangement joins TRBV6-5 to TRBJ2-2; D perhaps matches TRBD1 (6 bases). The V end was cut by 0 bases, the J end by 6 bases, with 17 bases between. Per the germline V gene, CDR1 is MNHEY and CDR2 is SVGAGI. The CDR3 is made up of 17 amino acids. The CDR3 DNA reads as TGTGCCAGCAGTTACTCCGGACAGTCAAGTGTAGCCGGGGAGCTGTTTTTT. The encoded protein is CASSYSGQSSVAGELFF.

This rearrangement joins TRBV4-3 to TRBJ2-3, with 10 bases lining up with TRBD2. V lost 0 bases and J lost 2; bases outside the gene matches: 8. This CDR3 spans 18 amino acids. The germline gives CDR1 LGHNA, CDR2 YSLEER. Here the CDR3 DNA reads TGCGCCAGCAGCCAAGATAGGATAGCGGGGGGTTACACAGATACGCAGTATTTT. Its protein is CASSQDRIAGGYTDTQYF.